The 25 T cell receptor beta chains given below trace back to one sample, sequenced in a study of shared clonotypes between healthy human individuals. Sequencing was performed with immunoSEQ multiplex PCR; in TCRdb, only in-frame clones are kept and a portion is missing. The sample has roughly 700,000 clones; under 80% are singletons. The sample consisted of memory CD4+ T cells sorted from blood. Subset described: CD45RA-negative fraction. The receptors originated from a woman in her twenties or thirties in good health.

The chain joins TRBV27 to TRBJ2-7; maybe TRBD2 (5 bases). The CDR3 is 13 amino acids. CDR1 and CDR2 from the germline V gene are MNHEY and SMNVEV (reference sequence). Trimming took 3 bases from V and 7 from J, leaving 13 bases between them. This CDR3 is CASSFGMGWEQYF. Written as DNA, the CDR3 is TGTGCCAGCAGTTTCGGGATGGGGTGGGAGCAGTACTTC.

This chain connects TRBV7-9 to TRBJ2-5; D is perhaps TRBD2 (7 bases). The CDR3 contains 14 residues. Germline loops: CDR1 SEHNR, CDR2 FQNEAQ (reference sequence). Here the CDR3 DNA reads TGTGCAACCCGGGAGGTAGGGGGGCAAGAGACCCAGTACTTC. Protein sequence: CATREVGGQETQYF.

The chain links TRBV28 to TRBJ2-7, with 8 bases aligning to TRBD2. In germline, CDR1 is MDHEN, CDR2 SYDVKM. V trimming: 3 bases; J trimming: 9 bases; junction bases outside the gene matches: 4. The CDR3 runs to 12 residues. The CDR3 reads CASSFLAGWQYF. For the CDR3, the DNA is TGTGCCAGCAGTTTTTTAGCGGGATGGCAGTACTTC.

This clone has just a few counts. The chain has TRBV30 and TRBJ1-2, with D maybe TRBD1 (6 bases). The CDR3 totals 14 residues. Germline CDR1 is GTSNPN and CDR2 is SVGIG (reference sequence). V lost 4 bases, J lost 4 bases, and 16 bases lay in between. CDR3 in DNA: TGTGCCTGGAATGAAGGGGACACTCTCTATGGCTACACCTTC. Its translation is CAWNEGDTLYGYTF.

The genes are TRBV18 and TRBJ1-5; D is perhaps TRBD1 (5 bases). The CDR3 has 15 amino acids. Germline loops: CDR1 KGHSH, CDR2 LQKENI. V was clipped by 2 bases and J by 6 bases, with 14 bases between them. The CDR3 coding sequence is TGTGCCAGCTCACCATTAGGGCAAGGGGCTCAGCCCCAGCATTTT. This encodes CASSPLGQGAQPQHF.

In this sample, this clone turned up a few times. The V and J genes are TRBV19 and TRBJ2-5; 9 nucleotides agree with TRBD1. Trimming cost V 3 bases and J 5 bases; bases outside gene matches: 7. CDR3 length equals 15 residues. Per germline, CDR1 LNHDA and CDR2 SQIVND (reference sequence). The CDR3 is CASSMGQGGYETQYF. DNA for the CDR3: TGTGCCAGTAGTATGGGACAGGGCGGATACGAGACCCAGTACTTC. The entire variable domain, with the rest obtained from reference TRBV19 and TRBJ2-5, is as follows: DGGITQSPKYLFRKEGQNVTLSCEQNLNHDAMYWYRQDPGQGLRLIYYSQIVNDFQKGDIAEGYSVSREKKESFPLTVTSAQKNPTAFYLCASSMGQGGYETQYFGPGTRLLVL.

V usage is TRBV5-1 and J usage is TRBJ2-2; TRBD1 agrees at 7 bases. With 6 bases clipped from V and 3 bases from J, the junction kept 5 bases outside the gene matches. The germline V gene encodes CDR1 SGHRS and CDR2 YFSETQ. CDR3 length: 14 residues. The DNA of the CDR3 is TGCGCCAGCACACCCGGGACAGACACCGGGGAGCTGTTTTTT. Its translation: CASTPGTDTGELFF. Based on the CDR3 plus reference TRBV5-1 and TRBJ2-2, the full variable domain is KAGVTQTPRYLIKTRGQQVTLSCSPISGHRSVSWYQQTPGQGLQFLFEYFSETQRNKGNFPGRFSGRQFSNSRSEMNVSTLELGDSALYLCASTPGTDTGELFFGEGSRLTVL.

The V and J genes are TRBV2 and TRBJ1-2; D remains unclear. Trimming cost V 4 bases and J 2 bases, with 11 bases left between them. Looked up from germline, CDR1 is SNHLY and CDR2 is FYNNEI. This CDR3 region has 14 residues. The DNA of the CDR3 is TGTGCCAGCAGTGTGGGCAGATACAACTATGGCTACACCTTC. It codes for CASSVGRYNYGYTF.

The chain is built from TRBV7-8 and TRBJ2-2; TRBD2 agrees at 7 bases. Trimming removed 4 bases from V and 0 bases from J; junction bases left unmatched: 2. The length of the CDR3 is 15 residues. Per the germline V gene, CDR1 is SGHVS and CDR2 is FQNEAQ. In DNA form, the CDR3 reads TGTGCCAGCAGCTCCAGCGGGACGAACACCGGGGAGCTGTTTTTT. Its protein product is CASSSSGTNTGELFF.

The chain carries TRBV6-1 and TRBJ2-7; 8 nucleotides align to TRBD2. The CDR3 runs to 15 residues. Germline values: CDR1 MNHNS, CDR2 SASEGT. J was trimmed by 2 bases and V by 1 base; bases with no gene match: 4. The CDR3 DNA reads TGTGCCAGCAGTGAAGACCTAGCGGGCCCCTACGAGCAGTACTTC. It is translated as CASSEDLAGPYEQYF.

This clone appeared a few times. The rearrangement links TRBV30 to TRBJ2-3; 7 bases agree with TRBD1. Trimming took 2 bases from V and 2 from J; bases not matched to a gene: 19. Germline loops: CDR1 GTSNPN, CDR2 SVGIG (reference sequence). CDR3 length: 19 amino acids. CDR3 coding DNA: TGTGCCTGGAGTCCCCCCGGACAGGCTGGTTGGACGTACACAGATACGCAGTATTTT. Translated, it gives CAWSPPGQAGWTYTDTQYF.

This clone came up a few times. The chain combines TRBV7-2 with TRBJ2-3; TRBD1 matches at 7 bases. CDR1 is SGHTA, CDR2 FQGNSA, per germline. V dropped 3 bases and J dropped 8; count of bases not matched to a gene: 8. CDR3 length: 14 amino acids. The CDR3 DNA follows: TGTGCCAGCAGCTTGACAGGGCAACCCGGTACGCAGTATTTT. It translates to CASSLTGQPGTQYF.

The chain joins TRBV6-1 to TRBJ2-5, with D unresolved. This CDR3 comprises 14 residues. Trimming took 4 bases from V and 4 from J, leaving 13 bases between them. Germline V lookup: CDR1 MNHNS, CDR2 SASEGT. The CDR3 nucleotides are TGTGCCAGCAGTGGGATGTCCTTAAGAGAGACCCAGTACTTC. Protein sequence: CASSGMSLRETQYF.

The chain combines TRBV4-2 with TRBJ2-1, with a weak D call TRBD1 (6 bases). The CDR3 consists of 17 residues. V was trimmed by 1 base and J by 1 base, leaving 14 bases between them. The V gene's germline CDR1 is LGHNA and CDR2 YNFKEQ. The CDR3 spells CASSQAWQGPSYNEQFF. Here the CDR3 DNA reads TGTGCCAGCAGCCAAGCATGGCAGGGGCCTTCCTACAATGAGCAGTTCTTC.

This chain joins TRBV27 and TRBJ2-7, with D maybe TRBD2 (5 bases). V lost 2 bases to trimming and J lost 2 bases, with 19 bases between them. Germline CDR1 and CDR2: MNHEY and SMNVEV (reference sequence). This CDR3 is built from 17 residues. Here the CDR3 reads CASSLSSTKGRAYEQYF. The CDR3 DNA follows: TGTGCCAGCAGTTTAAGTTCGACTAAAGGTCGGGCCTACGAGCAGTACTTC.

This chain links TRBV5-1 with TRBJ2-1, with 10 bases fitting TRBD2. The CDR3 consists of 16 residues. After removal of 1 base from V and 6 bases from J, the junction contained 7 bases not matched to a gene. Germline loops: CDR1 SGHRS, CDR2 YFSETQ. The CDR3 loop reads CASSLKAAGGFNEQFF. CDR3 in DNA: TGCGCCAGCAGCTTGAAAGCAGCGGGAGGGTTCAATGAGCAGTTCTTC.

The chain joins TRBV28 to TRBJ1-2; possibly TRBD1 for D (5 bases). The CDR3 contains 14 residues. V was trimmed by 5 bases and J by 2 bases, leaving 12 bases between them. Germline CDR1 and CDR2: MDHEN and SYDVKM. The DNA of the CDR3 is TGTGCCAGCAGTCCCGGGACGGAAAACTATGGCTACACCTTC. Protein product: CASSPGTENYGYTF.

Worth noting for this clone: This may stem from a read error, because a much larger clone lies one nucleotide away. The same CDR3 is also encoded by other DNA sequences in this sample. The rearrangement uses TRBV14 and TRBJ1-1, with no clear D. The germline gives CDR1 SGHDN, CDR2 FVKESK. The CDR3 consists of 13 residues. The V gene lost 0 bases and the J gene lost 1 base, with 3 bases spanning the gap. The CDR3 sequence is CASSQDRNTEAFF. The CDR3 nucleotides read TGTGCCAGCAGCCAAGACAGGAACACTGAAGCTTTCTTT.

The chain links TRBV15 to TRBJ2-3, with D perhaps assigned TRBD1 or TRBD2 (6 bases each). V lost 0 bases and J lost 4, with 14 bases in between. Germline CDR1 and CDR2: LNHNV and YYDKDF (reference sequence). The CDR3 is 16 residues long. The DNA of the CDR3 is TGTGCCACCAGCAGAGATGTGCGGGGACAATCAGATACGCAGTATTTT. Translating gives CATSRDVRGQSDTQYF. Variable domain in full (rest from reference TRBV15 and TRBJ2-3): DAMVIQNPRYQVTQFGKPVTLSCSQTLNHNVMYWYQQKSSQAPKLLFHYYDKDFNNEADTPDNFQSRRPNTSFCFLDIRSPGLGDTAMYLCATSRDVRGQSDTQYFGPGTRLTVL.

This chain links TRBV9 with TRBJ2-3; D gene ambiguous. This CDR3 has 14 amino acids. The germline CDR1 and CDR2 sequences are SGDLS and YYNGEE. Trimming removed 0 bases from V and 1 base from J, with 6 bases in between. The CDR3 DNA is TGTGCCAGCAGCGTAGTCCCCGGCACAGATACGCAGTATTTT. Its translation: CASSVVPGTDTQYF.

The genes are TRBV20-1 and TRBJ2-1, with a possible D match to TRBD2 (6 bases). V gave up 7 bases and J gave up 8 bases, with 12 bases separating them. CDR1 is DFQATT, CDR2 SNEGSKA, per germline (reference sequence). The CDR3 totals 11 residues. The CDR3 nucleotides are TGCAGTGGGGAACAGCGGGATGAGCAGTTCTTC. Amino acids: CSGEQRDEQFF.

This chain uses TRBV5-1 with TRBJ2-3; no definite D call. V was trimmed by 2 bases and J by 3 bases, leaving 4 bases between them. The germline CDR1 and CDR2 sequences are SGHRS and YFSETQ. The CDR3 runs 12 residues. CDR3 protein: CASSLPTDTQYF. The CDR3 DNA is TGCGCCAGCAGCTTACCAACAGATACGCAGTATTTT.

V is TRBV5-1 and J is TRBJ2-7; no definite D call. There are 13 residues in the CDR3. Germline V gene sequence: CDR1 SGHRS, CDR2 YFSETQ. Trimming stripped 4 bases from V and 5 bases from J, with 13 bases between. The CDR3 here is CASSPVVPNEQYF. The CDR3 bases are TGCGCCAGCAGCCCCGTGGTTCCCAACGAGCAGTACTTC. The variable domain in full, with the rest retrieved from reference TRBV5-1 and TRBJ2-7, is KAGVTQTPRYLIKTRGQQVTLSCSPISGHRSVSWYQQTPGQGLQFLFEYFSETQRNKGNFPGRFSGRQFSNSRSEMNVSTLELGDSALYLCASSPVVPNEQYFGPGTRLTVT.

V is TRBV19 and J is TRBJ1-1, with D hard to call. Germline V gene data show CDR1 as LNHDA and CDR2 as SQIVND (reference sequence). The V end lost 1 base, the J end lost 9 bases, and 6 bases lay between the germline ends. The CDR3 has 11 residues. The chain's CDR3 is CASSIGLKAFF. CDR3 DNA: TGTGCCAGTAGTATAGGACTGAAAGCTTTCTTT.

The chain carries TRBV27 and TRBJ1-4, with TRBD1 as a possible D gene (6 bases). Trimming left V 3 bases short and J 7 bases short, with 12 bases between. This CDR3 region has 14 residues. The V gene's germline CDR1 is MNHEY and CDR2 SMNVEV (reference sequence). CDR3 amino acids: CASSLTGWGEKLFF. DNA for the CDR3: TGTGCCAGCAGTTTGACAGGATGGGGTGAAAAACTGTTTTTT.